This T cell receptor (beta chain) came from a study of T cells in severe cutaneous drug reactions. The patients sequenced had a carbamazepine-induced Stevens-Johnson syndrome or toxic epidermal necrolysis reaction. This CDR3 has 13 amino acids. CDR1 is MDHEN and CDR2 is SYDVKM in the germline V gene. The iRepertoire multiplex PCR system with TCR subtype-specific primers built both bulk and single-cell libraries. Input for bulk TCR libraries: roughly 95-500 ng RNA per sample. TCRdb re-called the multiplex PCR reads; every CDR3 protein appears as one record, without DNA. The sample table sets out some 7,700 distinct CDR3 sequences.

The chain combines TRBV28 with TRBJ2-2; TCRdb's D gene call, TRBD1, goes unchecked for lack of DNA. Sequencing was performed on cells from a skin blister. This receptor was obtained from a human donor with a severe cutaneous adverse drug reaction. The CDR3 reads CASPAPGTGELFF. The whole variable domain, filled in from reference TRBV28 and TRBJ2-2, reads DVKVTQSSRYLVKRTGEKVFLECVQDMDHENMFWYRQDPGLGLRLIYFSYDVKMKEKGDIPEGYSVSREKKERFSLILESASTNQTSMYLCASPAPGTGELFFGEGSRLTVL.